The 5 T cell receptor beta chains reported below all come from one sample, sequenced in a study of early T cells in non-severe SARS-CoV-2 infection. TCRdb itself ran the 5' RACE reads through MiXCR, one entry per CDR3 protein. Of under 70,000 distinct CDR3 sequences listed, roughly 12% were seen once; the top ten hold around 4%. Sequencing was done on a sample of whole blood. The receptors derive from an adult who was a healthcare worker with PCR-confirmed SARS-CoV-2 infection or an uninfected control (not recorded which).

This clonotype was detected many times. The CDR3: CASRTGHTGELFF. CDR3 DNA: TGTGCCAGCAGAACAGGGCACACCGGGGAGCTGTTTTTT. This chain uses TRBV6-5 with TRBJ2-2, with TRBD1 as a possible D gene (6 bases). The V gene's germline CDR1 is MNHEY and CDR2 SVGAGI. The CDR3 runs to 13 residues. The V gene lost 6 bases and the J gene lost 3 bases, with 8 bases spanning the gap.

This clonotype was counted at least ten times. The chain carries TRBV13 and TRBJ2-5, with D tentatively TRBD2 (5 bases). The V and J ends lost 4 bases and 2 bases respectively, with 14 bases between them. CDR3 length: 15 amino acids. Germline V gene data show CDR1 as PRHDT and CDR2 as FYEKMQ (reference sequence). The CDR3 region is CASSSPGDNQETQYF. DNA of the CDR3: TGTGCCAGCAGCTCGCCCGGGGATAATCAAGAGACCCAGTACTTC.

This clonotype was seen many times. This chain links TRBV6-5 with TRBJ2-5; 12 nucleotides align to TRBD2. Germline loops: CDR1 MNHEY, CDR2 SVGAGI. The CDR3 covers 17 residues. J was trimmed by 1 base and V by 2 bases; bases with no gene match: 5. CDR3 sequence: CASSYPGLAGPQETQYF. CDR3 nucleotide sequence: TGTGCCAGCAGTTACCCTGGACTAGCGGGACCCCAAGAGACCCAGTACTTC.

This clonotype was recorded many times. The V gene is TRBV4-1, the J gene TRBJ2-1, with unresolved D. V was trimmed by 0 bases and J by 9 bases, leaving 12 bases between them. Per the germline V gene, CDR1 is MGHRA and CDR2 is YSYEKL. The CDR3 consists of 14 residues. The DNA of the CDR3 is TGCGCCAGCAGCCAAGACTTCTCCTCTCTTGAGCAGTTCTTC. This translates into CASSQDFSSLEQFF.

This clonotype showed up many times. CDR3 sequence reads: CASSLTGRGEQYF. The CDR3 nucleotides read TGTGCCAGCAGCTTAACTGGCCGAGGGGAGCAGTACTTC. J is TRBJ2-7 and V is TRBV11-2, with D possibly being TRBD2 (5 bases). Germline V gives CDR1 SGHAT, CDR2 FQNNGV. The CDR3 covers 13 residues. Trimming stripped 2 bases from V and 7 bases from J, with 12 bases between.